The TCR beta chain under discussion was sequenced for a study of cytomegalovirus exposure and HLA in healthy donors. Of note for this clone: No antigen is known for it.

The V gene's germline CDR1 is MNHEY and CDR2 SVGAGI. The CDR3 has 16 amino acids. Overall study findings and caveats: The study put 150 to 200 TCR beta chains on its list as cytomegalovirus-associated. The study found most TCR sequences rare, yet found some public TCRs in many donors. In a later analysis, V- and J-gene trimming of beta chains associated with a DCLRE1C missense variant, replicated independently.

PCR was performed using 60 Vbeta and 13 Jbeta primers. In the source study's methods: In a later analysis, 79 million or so unique TCR beta chains included roughly 11 million shared by two or more donors. Libraries were prepared by immunoSEQ multiplex PCR; TCRdb keeps only in-frame clonotypes and omits some of them. V and J calls and clone size are copied from that table; D and trimming were computed from the DNA. Its table records about 140,000 clones. Sequenced: PBMCs. The rearrangement links TRBV6-5 to TRBJ2-5; 8 bases are shared with TRBD1. The DNA end is a closer match to TRBJ2-7, so the J assignment may be wrong. The source is a woman under 30 in good health and CMV-seronegative. The CDR3 here is CASSYGRGPISYEQYF. The CDR3 bases are TGTGCCAGCAGTTACGGCAGGGGGCCGATCTCCTACGAGCAGTACTTC.